This T cell receptor (beta chain) was retrieved from a study of shared clonotypes between healthy human individuals. Findings of the study overall: Investigators expected sequencing depth to affect clonotype sharing among donors. A small donor pool kept down the genetic and exposure-history diversity that was represented. A handful of donors showed sharing of 4.5% to 5% of naive CD4 clonotypes.

The CDR3 runs 14 residues. Germline V gives CDR1 MDHEN, CDR2 SYDVKM. Trimming took 2 bases from V and 5 from J; bases not matched to a gene: 4. CD45RO-negative CD8 cells positively selected for CCR7 made up the naive population, which excluded terminally differentiated effector memory CD45RA+ cells. In regard to this clone: The antigen remains undetermined. This CDR3 is also generated by other DNA sequences in the sample.

Data came from immunoSEQ multiplex PCR; TCRdb stores just in-frame clones and leaves some out. The table lists hundreds of thousands of clones, approximately 96% of them singletons. This sequence was found in a young woman in good health. The genes are TRBV28 and TRBJ2-5, with 8 bases lining up with TRBD1. Sequencing was done on a sample of naive CD8+ T cells sorted from blood. This CDR3 is CASSLQGAGETQYF. The CDR3 bases are TGTGCCAGCAGTTTACAGGGGGCTGGTGAGACCCAGTACTTC.